This T cell receptor (beta chain) was recorded in a study of T-cell memory formation after mild COVID-19. This clonotype was seen only a few times. Using its own MiXCR run on the 5' RACE reads, TCRdb lists one record per CDR3 protein. In the table there are approximately 300,000 distinct CDR3 sequences, roughly 8.2% of which are singletons. The V and J ends lost 8 bases and 0 bases respectively, with 12 bases between them. Germline CDR1 reads KGHDR; CDR2 reads SFDVKD. The CDR3 runs to 15 residues. V and J are TRBV24-1 and TRBJ2-2; D is possibly TRBD1 (6 bases). The receptor was derived from a young man who had mild COVID-19 (a few samples of this study predate the infection). Cell type and time point are not known. Sequences were obtained from PBMCs or a T cell subset sorted from them (not recorded which). The CDR3 reads CATISDSSNTGELFF. In DNA, the CDR3 is TGTGCCACCATCTCGGACAGCTCGAACACCGGGGAGCTGTTTTTT.